Listed below are T cell receptor beta chains from one sample, sequenced in a study of blood T cell repertoires in COVID-19. Using immunoSEQ multiplex PCR, the repertoire was profiled, and TCRdb retains in-frame clones only, with some absent. This sample has around 310,000 clones, with about nine tenths found just once. Sequenced sample: PBMCs or T cells enriched from blood (not recorded which). These receptors all stem from a woman in her twenties or thirties who had recovered from COVID-19. Each CDR3 is given with its conserved first and last residue. Each record gives: D gene, clone size, J gene, V gene, CDR3 protein, CDR3 DNA. D genes are given only for firm matches. Not all rows give a size; the values are once, few, many and, for expanded clones, a class.

>TRBD1|NA|TRBJ2-7|TRBV4-2
CASSPEGQGFYEQYF
TGTGCCAGCAGCCCGGAGGGACAGGGATTCTACGAGCAGTACTTC
>NA|NA|TRBJ1-3|TRBV11-1
CASSLATLSGNTIYF
TGTGCCAGCAGCTTAGCGACACTCTCTGGAAACACCATATATTTT
>NA|NA|TRBJ1-5|TRBV25-1
CASSEGGSNQPQHF
TGTGCCAGCAGTGAGGGGGGGAGCAATCAGCCCCAGCATTTT
>NA|NA|TRBJ1-4|TRBV27
CASTPRAGEKLFF
TGTGCCAGCACCCCCAGGGCAGGCGAAAAACTGTTTTTT
>NA|NA|TRBJ1-4|TRBV9
CASRGGSEKLFF
TGTGCCAGCAGAGGGGGATCCGAAAAACTGTTTTTT
>TRBD2|NA|TRBJ2-2|TRBV11-3
CASSLTSGNPGGELFF
TGTGCCAGTTCCCTGACTAGCGGGAACCCTGGCGGGGAGCTGTTTTTT
>TRBD1|NA|TRBJ1-3|TRBV28
CASRYDRRTGVGAGNTIYF
TGTGCCAGCAGGTATGACCGTAGGACAGGGGTTGGAGCTGGAAACACCATATATTTT
>TRBD2|NA|TRBJ2-1|TRBV28
CASRSSGRAGYNEQFF
TGTGCCAGCCGGTCTAGCGGGAGGGCCGGGTACAATGAGCAGTTCTTC
>TRBD1|NA|TRBJ1-5|TRBV6-4
CASSEQQGAGQPQHF
TGTGCCAGCAGTGAACAACAGGGGGCAGGTCAGCCCCAGCATTTT
>NA|NA|TRBJ1-1|TRBV5-6
CASSFPRNTEAFF
TGTGCCAGCAGCTTCCCGAGGAACACTGAAGCTTTCTTT
>TRBD1|NA|TRBJ1-1|TRBV14
CASSQILFRGTEAFF
TGTGCCAGCAGCCAAATCCTATTCAGGGGGACTGAAGCTTTCTTT
>TRBD2|NA|TRBJ2-5|TRBV19
CASRRGGTSGARETQYF
TGTGCCAGTAGAAGGGGAGGGACTAGCGGGGCCAGAGAGACCCAGTACTTC
>NA|once|TRBJ1-4|TRBV3-1/TRBV3-2
CASRKTLQSNEKLFF
TGTGCCAGCAGGAAAACGTTACAGTCGAATGAAAAACTGTTTTTT
>NA|NA|TRBJ1-1|TRBV2
CASTREGAREAFF
TGTGCCAGCACCCGCGAAGGGGCTAGGGAAGCTTTCTTT
>NA|NA|TRBJ2-3|TRBV5-4
CASSSQSLSTDTQYF
TGTGCCAGCAGCTCCCAGTCACTAAGCACAGATACGCAGTATTTT
>TRBD1|NA|TRBJ1-2|TRBV6-5
CASRQGGNYGYTF
TGTGCCTCCCGACAGGGGGGCAACTATGGCTACACCTTC
>NA|once|TRBJ2-5|TRBV15
CATSRDLPGPGETQYF
TGTGCCACCAGCAGAGATCTTCCGGGCCCAGGGGAGACCCAGTACTTC
>NA|NA|TRBJ2-1|TRBV19
CASSIGGSLSDEQFF
TGTGCCAGTAGTATCGGAGGAAGCCTAAGCGATGAGCAGTTCTTC
>NA|NA|TRBJ2-7|TRBV7-9
CASRLGSGEPYF
TGTGCCAGCAGGCTTGGTTCAGGGGAGCCGTACTTC
>TRBD1|few|TRBJ1-2|TRBV3-1/TRBV3-2
CASSPSDRGYYGYTF
TGTGCCAGCAGCCCCTCGGACAGGGGGTACTATGGCTACACCTTC
>NA|NA|TRBJ1-6|TRBV6-5
CASSYGGNGTPLHF
TGTGCCAGCAGTTACGGCGGGAACGGAACCCCCCTCCACTTT
>TRBD1|NA|TRBJ2-7|TRBV30
CAWSVGWTGYVYEQYF
TGTGCCTGGAGCGTTGGTTGGACAGGGTATGTGTACGAGCAGTACTTC
>NA|once|TRBJ2-1|TRBV6-1
CASSEYRDFTYNEQFF
TGTGCCAGCAGTGAATATCGGGACTTTACCTACAATGAGCAGTTCTTC
>NA|NA|TRBJ2-1|TRBV28
CASSRRTVYNEQFF
TGTGCCAGCAGCCGCAGGACAGTATACAATGAGCAGTTCTTC
>NA|once|TRBJ2-2|TRBV28
CASSLWGGIAPGELFF
TGTGCCAGCAGTTTATGGGGCGGGATAGCTCCCGGGGAGCTGTTTTTT
>NA|NA|TRBJ1-3|TRBV4-1
CASSRAETGGTIYF
TGCGCCAGCAGTCGCGCAGAGACGGGGGGCACCATATATTTT
>NA|few|TRBJ1-3|TRBV6-5
CASTRGTQEGNTIYF
TGTGCCAGCACCCGGGGAACCCAAGAGGGAAACACCATATATTTT
>TRBD2|NA|TRBJ2-7|TRBV5-6
CASSLDTSGYEQYF
TGTGCCAGCAGCTTGGACACTAGCGGGTACGAGCAGTACTTC
>TRBD1|NA|TRBJ2-1|TRBV11-1
CASSAWTGGADNEQFF
TGTGCCAGCAGCGCCTGGACAGGGGGCGCAGACAATGAGCAGTTCTTC
>NA|NA|TRBJ1-4|TRBV10-3
CAIQGATNEKLFF
TGTGCCATTCAGGGTGCAACTAATGAAAAACTGTTTTTT
>NA|few|TRBJ1-1|TRBV2
CASRRRMNTEAFF
TGTGCCAGCAGAAGGCGGATGAACACTGAAGCTTTCTTT
>NA|NA|TRBJ2-3|TRBV5-1
CASSDSPSTDTQYF
TGCGCCAGCAGCGACAGTCCAAGCACAGATACGCAGTATTTT
>NA|NA|TRBJ1-1|TRBV30
CAWSGGNTEAFF
TGTGCCTGGAGTGGAGGGAACACTGAAGCTTTCTTT
>TRBD2|once|TRBJ2-3|TRBV10-3
CAISEEREDTQYF
TGTGCCATCAGTGAGGAGCGGGAGGATACGCAGTATTTT
>TRBD1|NA|TRBJ2-7|TRBV24-1
CAAGTGSYEQYF
TGCGCCGCCGGGACAGGCTCCTACGAGCAGTACTTC
>NA|NA|TRBJ1-6|TRBV27
CASSLTRDSPLHF
TGTGCCAGCAGTTTAACCCGGGATTCACCCCTCCACTTT
>NA|NA|TRBJ1-3|TRBV7-9
CASSSAMQGGNTIYF
TGTGCCAGCAGCTCTGCTATGCAGGGGGGAAACACCATATATTTT
>TRBD1|NA|TRBJ1-4|TRBV6-5
CASSYSATGIGKLFF
TGTGCCAGCAGTTACTCCGCGACAGGGATCGGCAAACTGTTTTTT
>TRBD2|NA|TRBJ2-1|TRBV28
CASNSGDADEQFF
TGTGCCAGCAACAGCGGGGATGCAGATGAGCAGTTCTTC
>TRBD2|NA|TRBJ2-3|TRBV11-1
CASSFSGRAWTDTQYF
TGTGCCAGCAGCTTTAGCGGGAGGGCCTGGACAGATACGCAGTATTTT
>NA|NA|TRBJ2-1|TRBV4-2
CASSQTDTYNEQFF
TGTGCCAGCAGCCAAACAGACACCTACAATGAGCAGTTCTTC
>TRBD1|NA|TRBJ1-5|TRBV11-2
CASSSGQSNQPQHF
TGTGCCAGCAGCTCGGGACAGAGTAATCAGCCCCAGCATTTT
>NA|NA|TRBJ2-7|TRBV19
CASSSGDKDEQYF
TGTGCCAGTAGCTCGGGGGATAAGGACGAGCAGTACTTC